Described below is a single TCR beta chain sequence and its context. The sample comes from a study of blood T cells in healthy people across ages. This CDR3 contains 16 residues. Trimming took 7 bases from V and 6 from J, leaving 22 bases between them. Germline V gene sequence: CDR1 SGHTA, CDR2 FQGNSA. Then a second PCR, running about 6 to 11 cycles, was carried out with a sample-barcoded 5' primer and a J-beta primer mix. MiXCR, applied by TCRdb to the 5' RACE reads, yields one record per CDR3 protein. The data show roughly 1,700,000 distinct CDR3 sequences, roughly 27% seen once. This receptor was taken from a woman aged 25-40 years in good health. J is TRBJ2-1 and V is TRBV7-2, with D tentatively TRBD1 (5 bases). The sequencing sample was made of blood. CDR3 sequence: CASNARTGPSSNEQFF. In DNA, the CDR3 is TGTGCCAGCAACGCGCGAACAGGTCCTTCGTCCAATGAGCAGTTCTTC. Full variable domain (rest looked up from reference TRBV7-2 and TRBJ2-1): GAGVSQSPSNKVTEKGKDVELRCDPISGHTALYWYRQSLGQGLEFLIYFQGNSAPDKSGLPSDRFSAERTGGSVSTLTIQRTQQEDSAVYLCASNARTGPSSNEQFFGPGTRLTVL.